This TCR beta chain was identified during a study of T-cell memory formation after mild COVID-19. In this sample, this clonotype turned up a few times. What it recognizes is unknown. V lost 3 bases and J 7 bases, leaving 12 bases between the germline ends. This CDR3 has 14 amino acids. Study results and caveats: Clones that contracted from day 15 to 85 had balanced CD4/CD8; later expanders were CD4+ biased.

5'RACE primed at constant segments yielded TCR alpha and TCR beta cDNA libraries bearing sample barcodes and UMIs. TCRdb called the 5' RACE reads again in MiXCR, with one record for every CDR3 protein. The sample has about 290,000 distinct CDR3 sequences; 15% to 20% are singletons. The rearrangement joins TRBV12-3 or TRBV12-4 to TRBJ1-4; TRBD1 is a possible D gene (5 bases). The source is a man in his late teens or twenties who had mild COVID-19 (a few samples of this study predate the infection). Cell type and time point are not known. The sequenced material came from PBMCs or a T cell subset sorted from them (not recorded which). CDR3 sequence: CASSFVGGGEKLFF. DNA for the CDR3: TGTGCCAGCAGTTTCGTTGGGGGTGGTGAAAAACTGTTTTTT.